The 27 T cell receptor beta chains below all came from one sample that was sequenced in a study of blood T cell repertoires in COVID-19. Profiled with immunoSEQ multiplex PCR; TCRdb holds only in-frame clones, not every one. The sample holds under 350,000 clones; around 86% are singletons and the top ten take over 1%. The material sequenced was peripheral blood. These receptors were taken from a man aged 65 to 79 with acute or convalescent COVID-19.

The chain recombines TRBV4-1 with TRBJ2-2; a weak D match, TRBD1 (6 bases). Trimming shortened V by 6 bases and J by 8 bases, and 16 bases separated the two germline ends. Germline V gene lookup returns CDR1 MGHRA and CDR2 YSYEKL. The CDR3 sequence is 14 residues long. CDR3 region: CASRPDSLLGELFF. DNA for the CDR3: TGCGCCAGCAGGCCGGACAGCCTCCTGGGGGAGCTGTTTTTT.

This clone was counted between two and nine times. The rearrangement joins TRBV30 to TRBJ2-3, with TRBD1 identical over 7 bases. The CDR3 extends over 14 amino acids. Germline loops: CDR1 GTSNPN, CDR2 SVGIG (reference sequence). V dropped 1 base and J dropped 0; count of bases not matched to a gene: 1. CDR3 loop: CAWSDRGSTDTQYF. CDR3 sequence (DNA): TGTGCCTGGAGTGACAGGGGAAGCACAGATACGCAGTATTTT.

This clone has only one observation. The chain employs TRBV24-1 and TRBJ2-3; D is unclear. The V gene lost 4 bases and the J gene lost 2 bases, with 6 bases spanning the gap. The germline CDR1 and CDR2 sequences are KGHDR and SFDVKD. This CDR3 spans 13 amino acids. The CDR3 loop reads CATSEPITDTQYF. For the CDR3, the DNA is TGTGCCACCAGTGAGCCTATCACAGATACGCAGTATTTT.

The rearrangement links TRBV4-3 to TRBJ2-2; TRBD2 might be the D (5 bases). From germline, CDR1 is LGHNA and CDR2 YSLEER. V dropped 1 base and J dropped 7 bases, with 10 bases sitting between them. This CDR3 region has 14 residues. The CDR3 reads CASSQAPRGGELFF. The DNA of the CDR3 is TGCGCCAGCAGCCAAGCCCCTCGGGGCGGGGAGCTGTTTTTT.

V gene TRBV4-3 combines with J gene TRBJ2-7; 7 bases fit TRBD1. V shed 3 bases, J shed 6 bases, and the junction held 17 bases outside the gene matches. CDR1 LGHNA and CDR2 YSLEER come from the germline V gene. CDR3 length equals 17 residues. CDR3 in amino acids: CASSQVATGTVFPEQYF. CDR3 nucleotide sequence: TGCGCCAGCAGCCAGGTCGCTACCGGGACAGTCTTCCCCGAGCAGTACTTC.

The sample holds one count of this clone. The sample carries other DNA sequences with the same CDR3. The chain recombines TRBV18 with TRBJ1-5, with D possibly being TRBD1 (5 bases). Germline-derived CDR1 and CDR2 are KGHSH and LQKENI. The CDR3 is 13 amino acids. V was shortened by 2 bases and J by 4 bases, with 6 bases between the two germline ends. The CDR3 DNA follows: TGTGCCAGCTCACCAGGGGGGAATCAGCCCCAGCATTTT. Translating it yields CASSPGGNQPQHF.

The table lists this clone with a count of one. The chain carries TRBV18 and TRBJ2-4; a weak D match, TRBD1 (5 bases). This CDR3 is built from 16 residues. The V and J ends lost 0 bases and 6 bases respectively, with 15 bases between them. The V gene's germline CDR1 is KGHSH and CDR2 LQKENI. CDR3 sequence reads: CASSPPLQTRGNIQYF. CDR3 sequence (DNA): TGTGCCAGCTCACCACCGTTACAGACAAGGGGAAACATTCAGTACTTC.

The V gene is TRBV10-3, the J gene TRBJ2-3; a weak D match, TRBD1 (6 bases). This CDR3 has 14 amino acids. Germline V CDR1 and CDR2: ENHRY, SYGVKD. V lost 4 bases to trimming and J lost 4 bases, with 12 bases between them. The CDR3 spells CAISGTEIPDTQYF. DNA for the CDR3: TGTGCCATCAGTGGGACAGAGATACCAGATACGCAGTATTTT.

The CDR3 is CASSLRTAGANVLTF. The DNA of the CDR3 is TGTGCCAGCAGTCTTAGGACAGCTGGGGCCAACGTCCTGACTTTC. This chain uses TRBV13 with TRBJ2-6, with D possibly TRBD1 on 6 matching bases. The V end was cut by 6 bases, the J end by 2 bases, with 11 bases between. CDR1 is PRHDT and CDR2 is FYEKMQ in the germline V gene (reference sequence). The CDR3 totals 15 residues.

CDR3 protein: CASRVGTGRWTEAFF. The CDR3 DNA reads as TGTGCCAGCAGAGTAGGGACAGGGAGGTGGACTGAAGCTTTCTTT. This sequence joins TRBV6-6 and TRBJ1-1, with 9 bases matching TRBD1. This CDR3 contains 15 residues. V lost 6 bases, J lost 5 bases, and 10 bases stayed unmatched. CDR1 is MNHNY, CDR2 SVGAGI, per germline (reference sequence).

V gene TRBV7-9 combines with J gene TRBJ1-1, with a weak D call TRBD1 (6 bases). Germline V gene sequence: CDR1 SEHNR, CDR2 FQNEAQ (reference sequence). Trimming shortened V by 1 base and J by 3 bases, and 9 bases separated the two germline ends. The CDR3 length is 14 residues. Here the CDR3 DNA reads TGTGCCAGCAGCTTAGGACAGGTCTACACTGAAGCTTTCTTT. Amino acids: CASSLGQVYTEAFF. The full variable domain, completed using reference TRBV7-9 and TRBJ1-1, is DTGVSQNPRHKITKRGQNVTFRCDPISEHNRLYWYRQTLGQGPEFLTYFQNEAQLEKSRLLSDRFSAERPKGSFSTLEIQRTEQGDSAMYLCASSLGQVYTEAFFGQGTRLTVV.

The V gene is TRBV29-1, the J gene TRBJ2-3; 9 bases match TRBD2. The CDR3 has 17 amino acids. V lost 4 bases and J lost 1; bases outside the gene matches: 12. CDR1 is SQVTM, CDR2 ANQGSEA, per germline. As DNA, the CDR3 is TGCAGCGTTGGACGGACTAGCGAGGGTTGGGGCACAGATACGCAGTATTTT. Its translation: CSVGRTSEGWGTDTQYF.

This clone has only one observation. V gene TRBV5-1 combines with J gene TRBJ1-6; 7 positions match TRBD1. Trimming at V came to 0 bases and at J to 9 bases, leaving 3 bases not matched to a gene. The V gene's germline CDR1 is SGHRS and CDR2 YFSETQ. CDR3 length: 14 residues. The CDR3 reads CASSLETGSSPLHF. CDR3 DNA: TGCGCCAGCAGCTTGGAGACAGGGAGTTCACCCCTCCACTTT.

This rearrangement joins TRBV9 to TRBJ2-3; tentatively, D is TRBD2 (7 bases). V lost 4 bases and J 2 bases, leaving 17 bases between the germline ends. Germline assignment: CDR1 SGDLS and CDR2 YYNGEE. The CDR3 is made up of 16 amino acids. As DNA, the CDR3 is TGTGCCAGCAGCCCCTTTTGGGGGGGCGCCACAGATACGCAGTATTTT. Translation gives CASSPFWGGATDTQYF.

The chain has TRBV6-2 or TRBV6-3 and TRBJ1-6, with D hard to call. The V end lost 2 bases, the J end lost 11 bases, and 13 bases lay between the germline ends. CDR1 MNHEY and CDR2 SVGEGT come from the germline V gene. This CDR3 comprises 14 residues. In DNA, the CDR3 is TGTGCCAGCAGTTACCGGTCCGTCAGGCCACCCCTCCACTTT. It translates to CASSYRSVRPPLHF.

Only one count was recorded for this clone. Distinct nucleotide sequences in the sample also encode this CDR3. The chain links TRBV9 to TRBJ2-5; TRBD2 matches 8 bases. CDR1 SGDLS and CDR2 YYNGEE come from the germline V gene. V was pared by 0 bases and J by 3 bases, with 4 bases of the junction left unmatched. The CDR3 loop spans 15 amino acids. The CDR3 sequence is CASSVDPGGKETQYF. CDR3 bases: TGTGCCAGCAGCGTAGACCCGGGGGGGAAAGAGACCCAGTACTTC.

The chain links TRBV10-3 to TRBJ2-3; 8 nucleotides agree with TRBD2. J gave up 0 bases and V 11 bases, and 16 bases lay outside the gene matches. The V gene's germline CDR1 is ENHRY and CDR2 SYGVKD. This CDR3 contains 17 residues. The CDR3 DNA sequence: TGTGCCGCTAGCGGGCGTCCCTCCTCAACTAGCACAGATACGCAGTATTTT. It codes for CAASGRPSSTSTDTQYF.

V and J are TRBV28 and TRBJ2-5, with 9 bases matching TRBD2. Losses at the gene ends were 3 bases for V and 0 bases for J; bases not matched to a gene: 11. The CDR3 is made up of 18 amino acids. CDR1 is MDHEN and CDR2 is SYDVKM in the germline V gene. This chain's CDR3 is CASSFGAIAGGHQETQYF. As DNA, the CDR3 is TGTGCCAGCAGTTTTGGGGCTATCGCGGGGGGGCACCAAGAGACCCAGTACTTC.

The rearrangement joins TRBV7-2 to TRBJ2-7; 8 bases align to TRBD1. This CDR3 comprises 15 residues. V dropped 2 bases and J dropped 3; count of bases not matched to a gene: 6. Germline V CDR1 and CDR2: SGHTA, FQGNSA. The CDR3 loop is CASSLTGTGYYEQYF. The CDR3 nucleotides are TGTGCCAGCAGCTTAACCGGGACAGGCTACTACGAGCAGTACTTC.

This clone was picked up one time. In the same sample, other DNA sequences code for this CDR3. The J gene is TRBJ1-5, the V gene TRBV12-3 or TRBV12-4; TRBD1 might be the D (5 bases). V was shortened by 5 bases and J by 2 bases, with 7 bases between the two germline ends. The CDR3 contains 13 residues. The chain's CDR3 is CASSATGNQPQHF. The CDR3 region has the DNA TGTGCCAGCAGTGCGACAGGCAATCAGCCCCAGCATTTT.

V gene TRBV29-1 combines with J gene TRBJ2-1; TRBD2 matches at 9 bases. V shed 2 bases and J 12 bases; nucleotides not matched to a gene: 11. This CDR3 spans 14 amino acids. Germline V gene lookup returns CDR1 SQVTM and CDR2 ANQGSEA. CDR3 region: CSVEWGLAGMPQFF. CDR3 sequence (DNA): TGCAGCGTTGAATGGGGTCTAGCGGGGATGCCGCAGTTCTTC.

The chain is built from TRBV10-3 and TRBJ2-5; 10 positions agree with TRBD1. The CDR3 sequence is 14 residues long. V lost 6 bases to trimming and J lost 4 bases; unmatched junction nucleotides: 5. The germline V gene encodes CDR1 ENHRY and CDR2 SYGVKD. The DNA for the CDR3 is TGTGCCATCAGGGGGGGGGACAGGGGAGAGACCCAGTACTTC. Translating it yields CAIRGGDRGETQYF.

This clone was seen only a few times. The CDR3 spells CASSHSTSGTDNEQFF. In nucleotides, the CDR3 is TGTGCCAGCAGCCATTCGACTAGCGGGACAGACAATGAGCAGTTCTTC. The chain joins TRBV3-1 (or the pseudogene TRBV3-2) to TRBJ2-1; TRBD2 matches at 11 bases. The trim removed 3 bases at V and 5 bases at J, leaving 6 bases unmatched. The CDR3 runs to 16 residues. Germline assignment: CDR1 LGHDT and CDR2 YNNKEL (reference sequence).

The V and J genes are TRBV18 and TRBJ1-1, with 10 bases aligning to TRBD1. Germline V gives CDR1 KGHSH, CDR2 LQKENI. This CDR3 is built from 15 residues. The trim removed 3 bases at V and 5 bases at J, leaving 6 bases unmatched. The CDR3 DNA reads TGTGCCAGCTCACCGAAGACAGGGGGCGGAACTGAAGCTTTCTTT. Translating gives CASSPKTGGGTEAFF. Drawing the rest from reference TRBV18 and TRBJ1-1, the complete variable domain is NAGVMQNPRHLVRRRGQEARLRCSPMKGHSHVYWYRQLPEEGLKFMVYLQKENIIDESGMPKERFSAEFPKEGPSILRIQQVVRGDSAAYFCASSPKTGGGTEAFFGQGTRLTVV.

V and J are TRBV6-1 and TRBJ1-2; D may be TRBD1 (5 bases). Trimming cost V 3 bases and J 1 base, with 12 bases left between them. The CDR3 extends over 15 amino acids. CDR1 is MNHNS and CDR2 is SASEGT in the germline V gene. CDR3 sequence reads: CASSDWGTHNYGYTF. In DNA, the CDR3 is TGTGCCAGCAGTGATTGGGGGACTCATAACTATGGCTACACCTTC.

The chain uses TRBV20-1 and TRBJ2-3, with 10 bases identical to TRBD2. Looked up from germline, CDR1 is DFQATT and CDR2 is SNEGSKA (reference sequence). With V trimmed by 3 bases and J by 4 bases, 7 bases remained unmatched. This CDR3 comprises 15 residues. CDR3 bases: TGCAGTGCTAGTCCTAGCGGGAGTTGGGCAGATACGCAGTATTTT. Its translation: CSASPSGSWADTQYF.

The genes are TRBV30 and TRBJ2-1; a weak D match, TRBD2 (6 bases). Trimming took 0 bases from V and 8 from J, leaving 14 bases between them. The CDR3 runs to 14 residues. CDR1 is GTSNPN and CDR2 is SVGIG in the germline V gene (reference sequence). CDR3 region: CAWSVRLALDEQFF. The CDR3, as DNA: TGTGCCTGGAGTGTTCGGCTAGCGTTGGATGAGCAGTTCTTC.